This T cell receptor (beta chain) was sequenced in a study of tumor and adjacent non-tumor tissue in lung cancer (dated by TCRdb to between 2018 and 2020). Looking at the study overall: Of the cohort, roughly 12 patients had adenocarcinoma, 2 had squamous cell carcinoma and 1 had small cell lung cancer. Among the approximately 15 patients, ages ranged from about 31 to 76 years, about 10 were men and 5 were women, and disease was TNM stage I to III. A total of 95 million to 150 million productive TCRbeta reads were generated by sequencing, corresponding to an average of around 3.8 million reads per sample. Bulk TCRbeta repertoires were compared between lung tumor tissue and matched distant non-tumor lung tissue obtained from approximately 15 lung cancer patients. For each patient, one tumor sample and one normal lung sample were taken, giving approximately 29 paired specimens that underwent TCRbeta CDR3 sequencing. Paper-wide results and their limitations: In normal lung, the top 100 clones accounted for a significantly larger cumulative share of the repertoire than in tumor tissue. The methods do not name the sequencing platform or mention unique molecular identifiers. Peripheral blood was not sequenced, so blood TCRbeta repertoires in these lung cancer patients were not examined. Significantly higher TCR diversity was found in younger patients, and higher tumor TCR diversity was associated with shorter overall and disease-free survival. With only around 15 patients in the cohort, the authors noted that larger samples and more detailed clinical data are needed. TCR diversity (inverse Simpson) was significantly higher in tumor than in normal lung tissue (431.37 vs 166.20, P = 0.0075, Mann-Whitney U test).

This clonotype was observed a few times. Its antigen target is currently unknown. One junction end does not reproduce the germline sequence, and a read error may be involved. Looking up the germline V gene yields CDR1 SGHAT and CDR2 FQNNGV. The cysteine opens and the phenylalanine closes a CDR3 of 15 amino acids. The kept DNA is CDR3 alone, 45 bases in frame from the first base. Library prep was done by multiplex PCR. TCRdb names Illumina HiSeq 2500 as the instrument used. TCRbeta libraries were constructed through three rounds of nested PCR with primers (Table S4) according to protocols adapted from ARM-PCR. PCR products of 200-500 bp were gel-excised and purified with the QIAquick gel extraction kit before sequencing. Under the source paper's analysis protocol: Reads were cleaned using Trimmomatic, were merged into complete CDR3 sequences using FLASH, and were assigned to V(D)J germline segments using MiTCR. Clonal diversity was calculated as the inverse Simpson's index using VDJtools. A read counted as productive if the sequence was in-frame and lacked a premature stop codon. TCRdb reprocessed the public reads (quality trimming at Q25 with fastp, clone calling with MiXCR) and kept in-frame beta chains. Each entry is one CDR3 protein sequence, shown with its most common DNA and genes. The V and J calls and clone size are TCRdb's, not the authors'. The sample yields more than 85,000 distinct CDR3 sequences; around 80% were counted once. The ten largest clonotypes hold around 37% of the sample.

RNA was isolated from bulk, unsorted tissue, and RNA quality was assessed with a NanoDrop ND-1000 and an Agilent 2100. Newly diagnosed lung cancer patients without prior chemotherapy who had been admitted for thoracic surgery in China between August and November 2014 were enrolled as donors. The study excluded patients who had received radiotherapy or chemotherapy before or who had another cancer at the same time. Pieces of surgical tissue measuring roughly 1-2.2 cm3 were kept in RNAlater solution and held at -80 degrees C until needed. The source is a woman aged 55-69 years with non-small cell lung cancer. The sequencing sample was made of lung tumor tissue. The chain employs TRBV11-2 and TRBJ2-2; a confident D gene designation cannot be given. The nucleotide sequence reads TGTACCAGCAACTTAGATGGTAAATCCACCGGGGAGCTGTTTTTT. This translates into CTSNLDGKSTGELFF.